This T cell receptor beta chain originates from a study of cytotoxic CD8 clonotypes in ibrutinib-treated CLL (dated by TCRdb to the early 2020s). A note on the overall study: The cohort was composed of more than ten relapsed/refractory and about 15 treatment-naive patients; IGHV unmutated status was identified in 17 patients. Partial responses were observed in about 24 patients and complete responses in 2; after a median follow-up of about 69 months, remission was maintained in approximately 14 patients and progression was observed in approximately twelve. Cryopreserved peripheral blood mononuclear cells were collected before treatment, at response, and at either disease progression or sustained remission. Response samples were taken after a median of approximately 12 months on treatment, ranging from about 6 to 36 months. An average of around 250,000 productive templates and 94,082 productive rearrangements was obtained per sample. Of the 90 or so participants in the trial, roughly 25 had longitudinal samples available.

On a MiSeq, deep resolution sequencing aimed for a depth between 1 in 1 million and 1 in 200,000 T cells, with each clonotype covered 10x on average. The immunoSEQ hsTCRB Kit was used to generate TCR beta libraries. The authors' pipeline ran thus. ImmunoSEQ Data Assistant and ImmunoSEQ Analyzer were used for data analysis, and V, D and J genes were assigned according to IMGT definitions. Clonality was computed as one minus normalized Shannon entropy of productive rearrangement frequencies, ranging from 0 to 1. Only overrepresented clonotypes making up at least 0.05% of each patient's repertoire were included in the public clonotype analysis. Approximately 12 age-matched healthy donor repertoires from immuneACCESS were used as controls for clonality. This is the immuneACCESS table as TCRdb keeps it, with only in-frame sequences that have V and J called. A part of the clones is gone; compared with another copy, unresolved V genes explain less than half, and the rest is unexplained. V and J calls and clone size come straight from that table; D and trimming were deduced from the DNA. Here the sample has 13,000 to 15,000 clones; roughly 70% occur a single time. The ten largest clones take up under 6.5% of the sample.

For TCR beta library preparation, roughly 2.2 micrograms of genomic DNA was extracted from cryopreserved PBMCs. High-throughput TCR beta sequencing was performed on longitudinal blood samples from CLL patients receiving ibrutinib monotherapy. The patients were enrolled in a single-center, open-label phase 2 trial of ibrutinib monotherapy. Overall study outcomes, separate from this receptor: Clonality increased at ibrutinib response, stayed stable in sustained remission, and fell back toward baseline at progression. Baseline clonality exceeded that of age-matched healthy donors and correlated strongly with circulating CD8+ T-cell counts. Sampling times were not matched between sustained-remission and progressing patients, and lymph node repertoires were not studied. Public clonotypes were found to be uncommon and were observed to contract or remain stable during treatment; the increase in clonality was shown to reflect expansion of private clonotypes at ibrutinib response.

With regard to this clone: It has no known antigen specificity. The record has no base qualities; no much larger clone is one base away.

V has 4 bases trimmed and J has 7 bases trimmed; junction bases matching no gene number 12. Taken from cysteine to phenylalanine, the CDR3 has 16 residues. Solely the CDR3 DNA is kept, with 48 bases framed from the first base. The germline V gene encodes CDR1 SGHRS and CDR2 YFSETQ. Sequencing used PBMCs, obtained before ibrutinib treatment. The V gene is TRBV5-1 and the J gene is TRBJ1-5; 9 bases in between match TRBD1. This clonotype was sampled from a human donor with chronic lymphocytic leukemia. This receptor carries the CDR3 CASSPQGTGNQQPQHF. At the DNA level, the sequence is TGCGCCAGCAGCCCGCAGGGGACAGGGAATCAGCAGCCCCAGCATTTT. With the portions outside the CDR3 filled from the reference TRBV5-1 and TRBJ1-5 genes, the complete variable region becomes KAGVTQTPRYLIKTRGQQVTLSCSPISGHRSVSWYQQTPGQGLQFLFEYFSETQRNKGNFPGRFSGRQFSNSRSEMNVSTLELGDSALYLCASSPQGTGNQQPQHFGDGTRLSIL.